Listed below are T cell receptor beta chains from one sample, sequenced in a study of Ad26.COV2.S vaccination and SARS-CoV-2 variants. Clones were sequenced by immunoSEQ multiplex PCR, and TCRdb holds only the in-frame ones, with some missing. The sample holds about 680,000 clones, around 92% seen once. Material: peripheral blood, obtained in a trial of Ad26.COV2.S vaccine versus placebo. These receptors were taken from a person between 18 and 59 years old who received the Ad26.COV2.S COVID-19 vaccine or a placebo. The CDR3 runs from the conserved cysteine through the conserved F or W. A D gene is named only where the DNA matches it firmly. The size entry is marked missing in some rows and otherwise reads once, few, many or a size class.

DNA	CDR3	V	size	D	J
TGTGCCAGCCGACTGGTTGGGGGCGGAACCGGGGAGCTGTTTTTT	CASRLVGGGTGELFF	TRBV6-5	once	.	TRBJ2-2
TGTGCCAGCAGTTTGCGCCAGCCTTCCTACGAGCAGTACTTC	CASSLRQPSYEQYF	TRBV27	once	.	TRBJ2-7
TGTGCCAGCAGTTCAGGACAGTCGGGTTTCCTCGAGCAGTACTTC	CASSSGQSGFLEQYF	TRBV28	.	.	TRBJ2-7
TGTGCCAGCAGCTTGGTGGTCATGACAGGGTCAGGAGGCTACACCTTC	CASSLVVMTGSGGYTF	TRBV5-6	many	TRBD1	TRBJ1-2
TGTGCCAGCAGCCTACAGTGGACAGCTGGAAACACCATATATTTT	CASSLQWTAGNTIYF	TRBV13	.	.	TRBJ1-3
TGTGCCAGCAGTCCCCATAGGACTAGCGGGAGTTACGAGCAGTACTTC	CASSPHRTSGSYEQYF	TRBV27	.	TRBD2	TRBJ2-7
TGCGCCAGCAGCTCCGGACTAGCGGGAGGAGATACGCAGTATTTT	CASSSGLAGGDTQYF	TRBV5-1	.	TRBD2	TRBJ2-3
TGTGCCAGCAGTTCTACCAGGGATAAAGCTTTCTTT	CASSSTRDKAFF	TRBV6-5	.	.	TRBJ1-1
TGCAGCGGGGTTGGACCAGCGGCTGAAGCTTTCTTT	CSGVGPAAEAFF	TRBV29-1	.	.	TRBJ1-1
TGTGCCAGCAGCACCTTAGCGGGGGGGCCCTCCTACGAGCAGTACTTC	CASSTLAGGPSYEQYF	TRBV5-6	.	TRBD2	TRBJ2-7
TGTGCCAGCGGTGTACAGGGGGGGGAAGCTTTCTTT	CASGVQGGEAFF	TRBV6-6	.	TRBD1	TRBJ1-1